This TCR beta chain was obtained from a study of CD8+CD57+ T cells in acquired aplastic anemia. Study as a whole: The average for DNA from sorted CD4+ and CD8+ cells was around 3.5 ug.

The CDR3 spans 15 residues. V lost 3 bases and J 4 bases, leaving 16 bases between the germline ends. CDR1 and CDR2 (germline): LNHNV, YYDKDF (reference sequence). Study-wide points: With respect to CD8+ Simpson's diversity, patients and controls did not differ significantly. The same twenty-nine CD8+ CDR3 sequences occurred in patients and in controls.

A note on this clonotype: Its antigen is unknown.

TCR beta VDJ and CDR3 profiles were obtained from a genomic DNA template. TCRdb processed the reads anew with MiXCR; each CDR3 protein has one entry. The sample has roughly 38,000 distinct CDR3 sequences; around three quarters are singletons. This clonotype originated in a human donor in good health, serving as a control. The sample comprised sorted CD4+, CD8+, or CD8+CD57+ T cells (not recorded which) from PBMCs. The rearrangement uses TRBV15 and TRBJ2-7, with D perhaps matching TRBD2 (5 bases). This CDR3 reads CATSRGGGHGYEQYF. The CDR3 nucleotides are TGTGCCACCAGCAGGGGTGGAGGCCATGGGTACGAGCAGTACTTC.